This entry lists 10 T cell receptor beta chains sequenced from one sample in a study of T cells after yellow fever vaccination. Via MiXCR, TCRdb re-called the 5' RACE reads, giving one row per CDR3 protein. The table lists around 360,000 distinct CDR3 sequences, around 10% of them singletons. The specimen was PBMCs, collected on the day of the first yellow fever vaccination. Receptor source: a man younger than 30 who received the YFV17D yellow fever vaccine.

V is TRBV2 and J is TRBJ2-7; no clear D. The V gene lost 8 bases and the J gene lost 5 bases, with 7 bases spanning the gap. CDR3 size: 10 residues. Germline V lookup: CDR1 SNHLY, CDR2 FYNNEI. The CDR3 protein is CASRINEQYF. The CDR3 DNA sequence: TGTGCCAGCCGGATTAACGAGCAGTACTTC.

The rearrangement joins TRBV4-1 to TRBJ1-1, with 10 bases lining up with TRBD1. This CDR3 spans 15 amino acids. V trimming: 4 bases; J trimming: 6 bases; junction bases outside the gene matches: 8. Germline assignment: CDR1 MGHRA and CDR2 YSYEKL. The CDR3 loop reads CASSLRTGGSAEAFF. The CDR3 DNA is TGCGCCAGCAGCCTTAGGACAGGGGGATCCGCTGAAGCTTTCTTT.

This clonotype was recorded a few times. The V call is TRBV6-2 or TRBV6-3, the J call TRBJ2-3; D is uncertain. V lost 2 bases and J lost 5, with 11 bases in between. Germline V gene data show CDR1 as MNHEY and CDR2 as SVGEGT. The CDR3 consists of 14 residues. Written as DNA, the CDR3 is TGTGCCAGCAGTTACCTCCCTTGGGGAGATACGCAGTATTTT. This sequence encodes CASSYLPWGDTQYF.

This clonotype has just a few counts. CDR3 coding DNA: TGTGCCATCAGTGCTGGTAGGGAGCAGTACGTC. Its protein product is CAISAGREQYV. The chain employs TRBV10-3 and TRBJ2-7; D is uncertain. V lost 4 bases and J lost 7, with 8 bases in between. The length of the CDR3 is 11 residues. Per the germline V gene, CDR1 is ENHRY and CDR2 is SYGVKD.

This clonotype was detected only a few times. This chain uses TRBV20-1 with TRBJ1-2; 8 bases map to TRBD1. From germline, CDR1 is DFQATT and CDR2 SNEGSKA (reference sequence). The CDR3 contains 13 residues. Germline trimming cut 5 bases from V and 4 bases from J; bases unmatched to any gene: 6. Written as DNA, the CDR3 is TGCAGTGCTCTGACAGGGGCGGTCTATGGCTACACCTTC. Amino acid sequence: CSALTGAVYGYTF.

This clonotype was found once. The chain couples TRBV15 to TRBJ2-3, with D perhaps TRBD1 or TRBD2 (6 bases each). V was trimmed by 8 bases and J by 4 bases, leaving 16 bases between them. The CDR3 sequence is 14 residues long. CDR1 is LNHNV and CDR2 is YYDKDF in the germline V gene (reference sequence). The CDR3 sequence is CATDNRRGADTQYF. CDR3 DNA: TGTGCCACCGACAATCGGAGGGGGGCAGATACGCAGTATTTT.

Only a few counts were recorded for this clonotype. The chain recombines TRBV6-2 or TRBV6-3 with TRBJ2-3; possibly TRBD2 for D (6 bases). The CDR3 extends over 16 amino acids. The V end lost 8 bases, the J end lost 4 bases, and 22 bases lay between the germline ends. CDR1 is MNHEY and CDR2 is SVGEGT in the germline V gene. The CDR3 DNA reads TGTGCCAGCCTCCCAGCGGTGGGGGGAGACGCAGATACGCAGTATTTT. Translating it yields CASLPAVGGDADTQYF.

This clonotype was recorded a few times. The rearrangement links TRBV6-4 to TRBJ2-1; tentatively, D is TRBD2 (6 bases). Between the trimmed V and J ends, which lost 5 bases and 5 bases, there was a span of 16 bases. The CDR3 covers 15 residues. CDR1 is MRHNA, CDR2 SNTAGT, per germline. CDR3 coding DNA: TGTGCCAGCAGTCCCGCGAGGACTACGCACAATGAGCAGTTCTTC. Translated: CASSPARTTHNEQFF.

V and J are TRBV2 and TRBJ1-2; a weak D match, TRBD1 (6 bases). CDR1 is SNHLY, CDR2 FYNNEI, per germline. V shed 8 bases and J shed 4 bases, with 14 bases lying between them. The CDR3 is made up of 13 amino acids. Here the CDR3 reads CASGRDTSYGYTF. The CDR3 region has the DNA TGTGCCAGCGGAAGGGACACCAGCTATGGCTACACCTTC.

At least ten counts were recorded for this clonotype. The rearrangement joins TRBV5-5 to TRBJ1-1, with a weak D call TRBD1 (5 bases). This CDR3 has 11 residues. In germline, CDR1 is SGHKS, CDR2 YYEKEE (reference sequence). V was trimmed by 7 bases and J by 8 bases, leaving 12 bases between them. CDR3 sequence reads: CASGRGGEAFF. The CDR3 DNA reads as TGTGCCAGCGGAAGGGGTGGGGAAGCTTTCTTT.